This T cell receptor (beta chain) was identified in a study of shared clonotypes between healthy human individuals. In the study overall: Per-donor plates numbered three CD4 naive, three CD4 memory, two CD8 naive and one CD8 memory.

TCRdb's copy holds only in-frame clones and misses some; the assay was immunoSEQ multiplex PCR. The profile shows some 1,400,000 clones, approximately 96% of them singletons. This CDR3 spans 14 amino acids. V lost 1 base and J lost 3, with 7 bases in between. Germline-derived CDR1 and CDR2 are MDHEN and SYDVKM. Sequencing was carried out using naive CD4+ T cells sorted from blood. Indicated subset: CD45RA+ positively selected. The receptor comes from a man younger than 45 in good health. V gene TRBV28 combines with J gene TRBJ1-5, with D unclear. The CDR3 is CASSLLRLNQPQHF. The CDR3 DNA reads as TGTGCCAGCAGTTTATTACGTCTCAATCAGCCCCAGCATTTT.